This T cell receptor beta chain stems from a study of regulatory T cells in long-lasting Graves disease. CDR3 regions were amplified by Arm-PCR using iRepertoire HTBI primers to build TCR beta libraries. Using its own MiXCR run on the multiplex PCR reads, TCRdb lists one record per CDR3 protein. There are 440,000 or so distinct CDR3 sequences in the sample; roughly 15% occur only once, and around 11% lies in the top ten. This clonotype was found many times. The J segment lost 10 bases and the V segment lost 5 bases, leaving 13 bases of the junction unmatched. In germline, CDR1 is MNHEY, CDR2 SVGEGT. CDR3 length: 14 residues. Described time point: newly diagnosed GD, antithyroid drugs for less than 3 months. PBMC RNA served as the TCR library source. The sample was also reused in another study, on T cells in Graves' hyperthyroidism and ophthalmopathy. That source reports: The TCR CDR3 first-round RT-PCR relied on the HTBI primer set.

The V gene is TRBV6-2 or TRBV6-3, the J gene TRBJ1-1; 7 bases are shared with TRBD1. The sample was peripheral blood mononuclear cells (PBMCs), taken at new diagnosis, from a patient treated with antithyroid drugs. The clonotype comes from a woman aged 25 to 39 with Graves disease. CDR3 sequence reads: CASSEVQGKSAAFF. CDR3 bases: TGTGCCAGCAGTGAAGTACAGGGGAAATCAGCAGCTTTCTTT.